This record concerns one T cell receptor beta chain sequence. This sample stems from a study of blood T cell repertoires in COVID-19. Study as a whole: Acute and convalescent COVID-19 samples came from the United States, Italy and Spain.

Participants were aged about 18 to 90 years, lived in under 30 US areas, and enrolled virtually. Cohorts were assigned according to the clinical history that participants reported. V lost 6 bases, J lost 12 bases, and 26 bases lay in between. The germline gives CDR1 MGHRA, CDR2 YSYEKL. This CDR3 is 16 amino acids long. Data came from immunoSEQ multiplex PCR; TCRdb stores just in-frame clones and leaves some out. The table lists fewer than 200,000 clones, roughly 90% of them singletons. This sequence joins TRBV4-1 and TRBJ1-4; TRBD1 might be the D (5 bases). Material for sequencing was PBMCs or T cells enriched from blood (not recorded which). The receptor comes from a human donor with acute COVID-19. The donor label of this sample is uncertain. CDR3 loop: CASSRGRATGAGQLFF. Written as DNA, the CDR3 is TGCGCCAGCAGTCGCGGAAGGGCTACTGGAGCAGGGCAACTGTTTTTT.